These T cell receptor beta chains were read from a single sample in a study of T cell responses to AZD1222 COVID-19 vaccine. Sequencing used immunoSEQ multiplex PCR; TCRdb keeps in-frame clones, though not all of them. This sample has some 150,000 clones, with 85% to 90% found just once. Sequenced here: peripheral blood, sampled 28 days after the second AZD1222 dose. All receptors come from an adult who received the AZD1222 COVID-19 vaccine. The CDR3 runs from the conserved cysteine through the conserved F or W. The D gene is left open where the match is weak. Size tells how often a clone was seen (once, few, many) or the class of an expanded clone, and some rows leave it out.

CDR3 length: 11; V gene: TRBV12-3/TRBV12-4; D gene: NA; J gene: TRBJ1-3; clone size: few; CDR3 protein: CASSFRNTIYF; CDR3 DNA: TGTGCCAGCAGTTTTCGGAACACCATATATTTT
CDR3 length: 15; V gene: TRBV6-5; D gene: TRBD2; J gene: TRBJ2-5; clone size: NA; CDR3 protein: CASSQIGDGGETQYF; CDR3 DNA: TGTGCCAGCAGTCAGATAGGGGACGGGGGGGAGACCCAGTACTTC
CDR3 length: 15; V gene: TRBV5-1; D gene: TRBD2; J gene: TRBJ2-2; clone size: NA; CDR3 protein: CASSAGAWNTGELFF; CDR3 DNA: TGCGCCAGCAGCGCGGGAGCGTGGAACACCGGGGAGCTGTTTTTT
CDR3 length: 13; V gene: TRBV14; D gene: NA; J gene: TRBJ1-1; clone size: NA; CDR3 protein: CASSRQPNTEAFF; CDR3 DNA: TGTGCCAGCAGCCGACAGCCGAACACTGAAGCTTTCTTT
CDR3 length: 17; V gene: TRBV10-3; D gene: NA; J gene: TRBJ1-5; clone size: NA; CDR3 protein: CAISESLSGFQGQPQHF; CDR3 DNA: TGTGCCATCAGTGAGTCTCTCTCGGGATTCCAGGGTCAGCCCCAGCATTTT
CDR3 length: 19; V gene: TRBV11-2; D gene: TRBD1; J gene: TRBJ2-7; clone size: NA; CDR3 protein: CASRSKTGTDLYPTYEQYF; CDR3 DNA: TGTGCCAGCAGAAGTAAAACCGGGACAGACCTCTATCCGACCTACGAGCAGTACTTC
CDR3 length: 13; V gene: TRBV10-3; D gene: TRBD1; J gene: TRBJ2-1; clone size: NA; CDR3 protein: CAMGTGGYNEQFF; CDR3 DNA: TGTGCCATGGGGACAGGGGGCTACAATGAGCAGTTCTTC
CDR3 length: 18; V gene: TRBV6-1; D gene: TRBD2; J gene: TRBJ2-1; clone size: few; CDR3 protein: CASSDKASGRVKSNEQFF; CDR3 DNA: TGTGCCAGCAGTGATAAGGCTAGCGGGAGGGTAAAAAGCAATGAGCAGTTCTTC
CDR3 length: 14; V gene: TRBV10-3; D gene: TRBD1; J gene: TRBJ1-5; clone size: NA; CDR3 protein: CAISDDRGRQPQHF; CDR3 DNA: TGTGCCATCAGTGACGACAGGGGGAGACAGCCCCAGCATTTT
CDR3 length: 12; V gene: TRBV30; D gene: NA; J gene: TRBJ1-4; clone size: NA; CDR3 protein: CACRFTGEKLFF; CDR3 DNA: TGTGCCTGCCGTTTCACCGGGGAAAAACTGTTTTTT
CDR3 length: 12; V gene: TRBV4-1; D gene: NA; J gene: TRBJ1-2; clone size: NA; CDR3 protein: CASSQDYYGYTF; CDR3 DNA: TGCGCCAGCAGCCAGGATTACTATGGCTACACCTTC
CDR3 length: 14; V gene: TRBV2; D gene: TRBD1; J gene: TRBJ1-1; clone size: NA; CDR3 protein: CASSQEQGASEAFF; CDR3 DNA: TGTGCCAGCAGTCAAGAACAGGGGGCCTCTGAAGCTTTCTTT
CDR3 length: 15; V gene: TRBV4-2; D gene: NA; J gene: TRBJ2-5; clone size: NA; CDR3 protein: CASREKTGSKETQYF; CDR3 DNA: TGTGCCAGCAGGGAGAAGACGGGTAGCAAGGAGACCCAGTACTTC
CDR3 length: 11; V gene: TRBV27; D gene: NA; J gene: TRBJ2-7; clone size: NA; CDR3 protein: CASSLGGEQYF; CDR3 DNA: TGTGCCAGCAGTTTGGGAGGCGAGCAGTACTTC
CDR3 length: 14; V gene: TRBV7-2; D gene: NA; J gene: TRBJ2-6; clone size: NA; CDR3 protein: CASNNPSWANVLTF; CDR3 DNA: TGTGCCAGCAACAATCCGAGCTGGGCCAACGTCCTGACTTTC
CDR3 length: 14; V gene: TRBV3-1/TRBV3-2; D gene: TRBD1; J gene: TRBJ1-6; clone size: NA; CDR3 protein: CASTRTGGDSPLHF; CDR3 DNA: TGTGCCAGCACACGGACAGGGGGCGATTCACCCCTCCACTTT
CDR3 length: 14; V gene: TRBV18; D gene: NA; J gene: TRBJ1-4; clone size: NA; CDR3 protein: CASAGAEVTEKLFF; CDR3 DNA: TGTGCCAGCGCAGGGGCGGAAGTGACTGAAAAACTGTTTTTT
CDR3 length: 14; V gene: TRBV7-8; D gene: TRBD1; J gene: TRBJ2-7; clone size: NA; CDR3 protein: CASSFGTGSYEQYF; CDR3 DNA: TGTGCCAGCAGCTTCGGGACAGGGTCCTACGAGCAGTACTTC
CDR3 length: 14; V gene: TRBV2; D gene: NA; J gene: TRBJ2-6; clone size: NA; CDR3 protein: CASSERSGANVLTF; CDR3 DNA: TGTGCCAGCAGTGAGCGCTCTGGGGCCAACGTCCTGACTTTC
CDR3 length: 15; V gene: TRBV19; D gene: NA; J gene: TRBJ2-7; clone size: NA; CDR3 protein: CASSIDETITNEQYF; CDR3 DNA: TGTGCCAGTAGTATAGACGAGACCATAACCAACGAGCAGTACTTC
CDR3 length: 15; V gene: TRBV4-2; D gene: TRBD1; J gene: TRBJ1-4; clone size: once; CDR3 protein: CASSQEEDRGRKLFF; CDR3 DNA: TGTGCCAGCAGCCAAGAAGAGGACAGGGGGAGGAAACTGTTTTTT
CDR3 length: 14; V gene: TRBV7-9; D gene: NA; J gene: TRBJ1-1; clone size: NA; CDR3 protein: CASSPEGGWTEAFF; CDR3 DNA: TGTGCCAGCAGCCCCGAAGGGGGATGGACTGAAGCTTTCTTT
CDR3 length: 14; V gene: TRBV19; D gene: TRBD1; J gene: TRBJ1-1; clone size: NA; CDR3 protein: CASSNRQGNTEAFF; CDR3 DNA: TGTGCCAGTAGTAACCGACAGGGAAACACTGAAGCTTTCTTT
CDR3 length: 15; V gene: TRBV10-2; D gene: NA; J gene: TRBJ2-1; clone size: NA; CDR3 protein: CASSPGSLTYNEQFF; CDR3 DNA: TGCGCCAGCAGCCCCGGCAGCCTGACCTACAATGAGCAGTTCTTC
CDR3 length: 15; V gene: TRBV19; D gene: TRBD1; J gene: TRBJ2-7; clone size: NA; CDR3 protein: CASSAIETGGREQYF; CDR3 DNA: TGTGCCAGTAGTGCAATCGAGACAGGGGGGCGAGAGCAGTACTTC
CDR3 length: 15; V gene: TRBV2; D gene: NA; J gene: TRBJ2-3; clone size: NA; CDR3 protein: CASSELAPSTDTQYF; CDR3 DNA: TGTGCCAGCAGTGAGCTAGCACCGAGCACAGATACGCAGTATTTT
CDR3 length: 16; V gene: TRBV28; D gene: TRBD2; J gene: TRBJ2-5; clone size: once; CDR3 protein: CASSYILAGAPETQYF; CDR3 DNA: TGTGCCAGCAGCTACATACTAGCGGGAGCCCCGGAGACCCAGTACTTC
CDR3 length: 15; V gene: TRBV11-1; D gene: NA; J gene: TRBJ2-7; clone size: NA; CDR3 protein: CASSFRDGSSYEQYF; CDR3 DNA: TGTGCCAGCAGCTTCCGGGACGGGAGCTCCTACGAGCAGTACTTC
CDR3 length: 17; V gene: TRBV28; D gene: TRBD1; J gene: TRBJ2-7; clone size: NA; CDR3 protein: CASIQQYRGPTSYEQYF; CDR3 DNA: TGTGCCAGCATACAACAATACAGGGGACCGACCTCCTACGAGCAGTACTTC
CDR3 length: 12; V gene: TRBV5-1; D gene: TRBD1; J gene: TRBJ1-2; clone size: NA; CDR3 protein: CASRGGGDGYTF; CDR3 DNA: TGCGCCAGCAGAGGGGGCGGAGATGGCTACACCTTC
CDR3 length: 13; V gene: TRBV3-1/TRBV3-2; D gene: NA; J gene: TRBJ1-1; clone size: NA; CDR3 protein: CASSLGLGLEAFF; CDR3 DNA: TGTGCCAGCAGCCTGGGCCTAGGCCTCGAAGCTTTCTTT
CDR3 length: 15; V gene: TRBV6-5; D gene: NA; J gene: TRBJ1-5; clone size: few; CDR3 protein: CASSPSGGWNQPQHF; CDR3 DNA: TGTGCCAGCAGTCCTTCGGGGGGATGGAATCAGCCCCAGCATTTT
CDR3 length: 14; V gene: TRBV28; D gene: NA; J gene: TRBJ1-6; clone size: once; CDR3 protein: CASSPGWDNSPLHF; CDR3 DNA: TGTGCCAGCAGTCCCGGCTGGGATAATTCACCCCTCCACTTT
CDR3 length: 16; V gene: TRBV30; D gene: TRBD2; J gene: TRBJ2-3; clone size: once; CDR3 protein: CAWSSGLAGGGDTQYF; CDR3 DNA: TGTGCCTGGAGTTCGGGGCTAGCGGGGGGTGGCGATACGCAGTATTTT
CDR3 length: 15; V gene: TRBV20-1; D gene: TRBD1; J gene: TRBJ1-3; clone size: once; CDR3 protein: CSASATGGAGNTIYF; CDR3 DNA: TGCAGTGCTAGTGCGACAGGGGGTGCGGGAAACACCATATATTTT
CDR3 length: 16; V gene: TRBV19; D gene: TRBD1; J gene: TRBJ1-5; clone size: NA; CDR3 protein: CASRKPGQGFNQPQHF; CDR3 DNA: TGTGCCAGTAGAAAACCGGGACAGGGCTTCAATCAGCCCCAGCATTTT
CDR3 length: 15; V gene: TRBV7-9; D gene: NA; J gene: TRBJ2-7; clone size: NA; CDR3 protein: CAGSLRAATSYEQYF; CDR3 DNA: TGTGCCGGCAGCTTAAGGGCAGCTACCTCCTACGAGCAGTACTTC
CDR3 length: 14; V gene: TRBV29-1; D gene: NA; J gene: TRBJ1-3; clone size: NA; CDR3 protein: CSVRDLRSGNTIYF; CDR3 DNA: TGCAGCGTTAGGGACCTACGCTCTGGAAACACCATATATTTT
CDR3 length: 13; V gene: TRBV19; D gene: TRBD1; J gene: TRBJ1-2; clone size: NA; CDR3 protein: CASSLQGDRGYTF; CDR3 DNA: TGTGCCAGTAGCCTTCAGGGGGATAGGGGCTACACCTTC
CDR3 length: 12; V gene: TRBV12-3/TRBV12-4; D gene: NA; J gene: TRBJ2-1; clone size: NA; CDR3 protein: CASSPRLNEQFF; CDR3 DNA: TGTGCCAGCAGCCCCCGCCTGAATGAGCAGTTCTTC
CDR3 length: 15; V gene: TRBV7-2; D gene: NA; J gene: TRBJ1-2; clone size: NA; CDR3 protein: CASRKAEAANYGYTF; CDR3 DNA: TGTGCCAGCAGGAAAGCAGAGGCGGCTAACTATGGCTACACCTTC
CDR3 length: 13; V gene: TRBV27; D gene: NA; J gene: TRBJ2-4; clone size: NA; CDR3 protein: CASSSEFKNIQYF; CDR3 DNA: TGTGCCAGTTCTAGCGAATTCAAAAACATTCAGTACTTC
CDR3 length: 16; V gene: TRBV21-1; D gene: NA; J gene: TRBJ2-5; clone size: once; CDR3 protein: CASSKSLGTLQETQYF; CDR3 DNA: TGTGCCAGCAGCAAGTCCTTGGGGACTCTGCAAGAGACCCAGTACTTC
CDR3 length: 13; V gene: TRBV27; D gene: NA; J gene: TRBJ1-1; clone size: NA; CDR3 protein: CASSLVTNTEAFF; CDR3 DNA: TGTGCCAGCAGTTTAGTCACTAACACTGAAGCTTTCTTT
CDR3 length: 12; V gene: TRBV11-2; D gene: NA; J gene: TRBJ2-2; clone size: NA; CDR3 protein: CASTNHIGELFF; CDR3 DNA: TGTGCCAGCACAAACCACATCGGGGAGCTGTTTTTT
CDR3 length: 11; V gene: TRBV27; D gene: NA; J gene: TRBJ1-4; clone size: NA; CDR3 protein: CASKRGEKLFF; CDR3 DNA: TGTGCCAGCAAAAGGGGTGAAAAACTGTTTTTT
CDR3 length: 14; V gene: TRBV7-9; D gene: NA; J gene: TRBJ2-2; clone size: NA; CDR3 protein: CASSLIADTGELFF; CDR3 DNA: TGTGCCAGCAGCTTAATAGCGGACACCGGGGAGCTGTTTTTT
CDR3 length: 13; V gene: TRBV7-3; D gene: NA; J gene: TRBJ2-3; clone size: NA; CDR3 protein: CASGVGFTDTQYF; CDR3 DNA: TGTGCCAGCGGAGTCGGATTCACAGATACGCAGTATTTT
CDR3 length: 14; V gene: TRBV28; D gene: TRBD1; J gene: TRBJ2-7; clone size: once; CDR3 protein: CASSLGDRAYEQYF; CDR3 DNA: TGTGCCAGCAGTTTGGGGGACAGGGCCTACGAGCAGTACTTC